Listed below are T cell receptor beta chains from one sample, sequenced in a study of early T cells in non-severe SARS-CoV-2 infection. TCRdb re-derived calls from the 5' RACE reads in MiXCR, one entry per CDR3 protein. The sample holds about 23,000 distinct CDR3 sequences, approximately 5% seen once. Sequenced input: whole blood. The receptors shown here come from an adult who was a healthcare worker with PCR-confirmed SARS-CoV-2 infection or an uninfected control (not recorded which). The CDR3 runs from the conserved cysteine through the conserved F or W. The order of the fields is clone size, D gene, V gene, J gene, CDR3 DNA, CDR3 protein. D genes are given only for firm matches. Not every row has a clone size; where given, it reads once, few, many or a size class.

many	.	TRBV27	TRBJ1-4	TGTGCCAGCAGTTTTTCAGGATTTGAAAAACTGTTTTTT	CASSFSGFEKLFF
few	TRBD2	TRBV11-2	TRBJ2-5	TGTGCCAGCAGCTTGACTTGGCTAGCGGGGGGAGAGACCCAGTACTTC	CASSLTWLAGGETQYF
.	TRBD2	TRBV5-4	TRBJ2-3	TGTGCCAGCAGCTCGGGTATAGCGGGGGGGCCAGCAGATACGCAGTATTTT	CASSSGIAGGPADTQYF
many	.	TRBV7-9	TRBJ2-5	TGTGCCAGCAGCCAAAGGGGGGCCCAAGAGACCCAGTACTTC	CASSQRGAQETQYF
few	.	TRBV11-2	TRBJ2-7	TGTGCCAGCAGCTTAGAGTACAGTCCCTACGAGCAGTACTTC	CASSLEYSPYEQYF
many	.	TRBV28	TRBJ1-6	TGTGCCAGCAGTCCGGGGATTAATAATTCACCCCTCCACTTT	CASSPGINNSPLHF
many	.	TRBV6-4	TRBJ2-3	TGTGCCAGCAGTAGGACGGGACTCCTCACAGATACGCAGTATTTT	CASSRTGLLTDTQYF
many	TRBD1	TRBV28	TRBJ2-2	TGTGCCAGCAGTCCCCAAGACAGGGGGCCCACCGGGGAGCTGTTTTTT	CASSPQDRGPTGELFF
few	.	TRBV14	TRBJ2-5	TGTGCCAGCAGCCAAGAGACCTATTTAGAGACCCAGTACTTC	CASSQETYLETQYF
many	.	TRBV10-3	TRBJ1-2	TGTGCCATCAGTGAGTCTGAGACAGGCGGCTACACCTTC	CAISESETGGYTF
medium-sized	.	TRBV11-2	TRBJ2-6	TGTGCCAGCAGCTTCCCGACTGGGGCCAACGTCCTGACTTTC	CASSFPTGANVLTF
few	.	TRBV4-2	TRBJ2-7	TGTGCCAGCAGCCCCAGGCAGGTATCCTACGAGCAGTACTTC	CASSPRQVSYEQYF
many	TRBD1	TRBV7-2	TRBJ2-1	TGTGCCAGCAGCCCGTGGACAGGGCGGAATGAGCAGTTCTTC	CASSPWTGRNEQFF
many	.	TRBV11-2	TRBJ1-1	TGTGCCAGCAGGGACCGGGACAAGGGAGGGAACACTGAAGCTTTCTTT	CASRDRDKGGNTEAFF
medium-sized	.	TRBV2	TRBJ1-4	TGTGCCAGCAGACATACCGACAGTAATGAAAAACTGTTTTTT	CASRHTDSNEKLFF
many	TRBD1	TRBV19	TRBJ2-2	TGTGCCAGTAGTATGGGACAGGCGAACACCGGGGAGCTGTTTTTT	CASSMGQANTGELFF
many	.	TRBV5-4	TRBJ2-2	TGTGCCAGCAGCTTGGTGGTAGGGGTAAACACCGGGGAGCTGTTTTTT	CASSLVVGVNTGELFF
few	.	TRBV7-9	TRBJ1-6	TGTGCCAGCAGCTTAAGCATGGGCCCACCCCTCCACTTT	CASSLSMGPPLHF
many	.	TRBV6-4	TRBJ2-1	TGTGCCAGCAGCCCAACACAGGGAGAGGGTTCCAATGAGCAGTTCTTC	CASSPTQGEGSNEQFF
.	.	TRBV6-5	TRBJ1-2	TGTGCCAGCAGCTTCTACCTCCAGAGGGAAACGGTTGGCTACACCTTC	CASSFYLQRETVGYTF
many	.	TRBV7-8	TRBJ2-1	TGTGCCAGCAGCTTAGCTCAAGGGATTGAGCAGTTCTTC	CASSLAQGIEQFF
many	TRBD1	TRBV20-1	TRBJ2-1	TGCAGTGCGGAAGGGGGCCTGGGCTGGAATGAGCAGTTCTTC	CSAEGGLGWNEQFF
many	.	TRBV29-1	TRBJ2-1	TGCAGCGTTGAATCGGTGACTACCTACAATGAGCAGTTCTTC	CSVESVTTYNEQFF
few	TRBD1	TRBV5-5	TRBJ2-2	TGTGCCAGCAGCTCATATGACAGGACAGGCACCGGGGAGCTGTTTTTT	CASSSYDRTGTGELFF
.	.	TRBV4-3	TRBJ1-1	TGCGCCAGCAGCCAAGAAGGGCCGATAACTGAAGCTTTCTTT	CASSQEGPITEAFF
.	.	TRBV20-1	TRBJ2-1	TGCAGTGCTAGAAGGGATGAGCAGTTCTTC	CSARRDEQFF
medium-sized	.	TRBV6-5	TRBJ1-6	TGTGCCAGCAGTTACGTCGGGGCCGGCTCACCCCTCCACTTT	CASSYVGAGSPLHF
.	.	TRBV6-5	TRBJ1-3	TGTGCCAGCAGTTACTCCGCAGGGATCGTGGACACCATATATTTT	CASSYSAGIVDTIYF
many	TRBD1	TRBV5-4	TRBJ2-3	TGTGCCAGCAGCCCGTCCGGGACAGGGGCAGATACGCAGTATTTT	CASSPSGTGADTQYF
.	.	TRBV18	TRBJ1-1	TGTGCCAGCTCACCACCTAAAGGGGGCACTGAAGCTTTCTTT	CASSPPKGGTEAFF
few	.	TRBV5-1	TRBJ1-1	TGCGCCAGCGGTACAGGGTTCAACACTGAAGCTTTCTTT	CASGTGFNTEAFF
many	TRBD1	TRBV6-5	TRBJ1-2	TGTGCCAGCACCATGGGGACAGGGGTTTTCGGCTACACCTTC	CASTMGTGVFGYTF
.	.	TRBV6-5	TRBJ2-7	TGTGCCAGCAGTCAGGGTTTGCCGGATGAGCAGTACTTC	CASSQGLPDEQYF
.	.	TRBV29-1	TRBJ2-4	TGCAGCGTTGACGGGGTGTCTGGCATTCAGTACTTC	CSVDGVSGIQYF
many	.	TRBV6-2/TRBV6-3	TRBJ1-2	TGTGCCAGCAGTTACAGGGTGAACTATGGCTACACCTTC	CASSYRVNYGYTF
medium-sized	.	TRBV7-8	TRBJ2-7	TGTGCCAGCAGCTTTGGGGGGTCCTACGAGCAGTACTTC	CASSFGGSYEQYF
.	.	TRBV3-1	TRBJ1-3	TGTGCCAGCAGCCAAGTTCCGATCCCGGGGTCTGGAAACACCATATATTTT	CASSQVPIPGSGNTIYF
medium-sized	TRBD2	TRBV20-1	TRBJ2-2	TGCAGTGCTACGAGCGGGGGGGCCGGGGAGCTGTTTTTT	CSATSGGAGELFF
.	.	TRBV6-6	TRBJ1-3	TGTGCCAGCAGTTACGAGGACAGCCGCTCTGGAAACACCATATATTTT	CASSYEDSRSGNTIYF
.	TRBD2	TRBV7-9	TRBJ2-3	TGTGCCAGCAGCTCCGGGACTAGCGGCACAGATACGCAGTATTTT	CASSSGTSGTDTQYF
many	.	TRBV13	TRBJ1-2	TGTGCCAGCAGTCCCGGACGAGGGCTGGAGAAAAACTATGGCTACACCTTC	CASSPGRGLEKNYGYTF
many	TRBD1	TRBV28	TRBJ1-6	TGTGCCAGCAGTTTATTGTGGGACAGCAGCTCCTATAATTCACCCCTCCACTTT	CASSLLWDSSSYNSPLHF
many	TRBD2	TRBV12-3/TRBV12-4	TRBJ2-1	TGTGCCAGCAGCCAAAGGCTAGCGGGGGCGGGAGAGCAGTTCTTC	CASSQRLAGAGEQFF
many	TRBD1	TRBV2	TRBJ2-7	TGTGCCAGCAGCGACCCGGGACAGGGACTTTCCTACGAGCAGTACTTC	CASSDPGQGLSYEQYF
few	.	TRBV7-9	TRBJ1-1	TGTGCCAGCGGGTGGGTGAACACTGAAGCTTTCTTT	CASGWVNTEAFF
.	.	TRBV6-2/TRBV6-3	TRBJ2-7	TGTGCCAGCAGTTACCCCGCAGGTGTCTACGAGCAGTACTTC	CASSYPAGVYEQYF
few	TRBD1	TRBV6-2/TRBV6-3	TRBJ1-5	TGTGCCAGCAGGACTCGAGGACAGGGGCTTAGCAATCAGCCCCAGCATTTT	CASRTRGQGLSNQPQHF
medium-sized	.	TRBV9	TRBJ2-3	TGTGCCAGCAGCGTAGTTGGCGGAGAATTGTTGGATACGCAGTATTTT	CASSVVGGELLDTQYF
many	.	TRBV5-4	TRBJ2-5	TGTGCCAGCAGCGGCAGACAGCGAGCCGGCCAAGAGACCCAGTACTTC	CASSGRQRAGQETQYF
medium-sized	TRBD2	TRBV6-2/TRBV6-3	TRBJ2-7	TGTGCCAGCACAGCGGGGGGCCATTCCGAGCAGTACTTC	CASTAGGHSEQYF
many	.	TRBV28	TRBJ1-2	TGTGCCAGCAGTCATGGCGGGGGGCGCGTTGGCTACACCTTC	CASSHGGGRVGYTF
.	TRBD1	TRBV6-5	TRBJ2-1	TGTGCCAGCAGCCGAGGGACAGGGACCTACAATGAGCAGTTCTTC	CASSRGTGTYNEQFF
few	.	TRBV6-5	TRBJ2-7	TGTGCCAGCAGTTACTCTCCGACACCTGTCTACGAGCAGTACTTC	CASSYSPTPVYEQYF